The next 23 T cell receptor beta chains were all read from a single sample in a study of T cell responses to AZD1222 COVID-19 vaccine. Sequenced by immunoSEQ multiplex PCR; TCRdb stores in-frame clones only, minus some. The profile shows 130,000 to 150,000 clones, approximately 90% of them singletons. Sequences were derived from peripheral blood, sampled on day 0 of AZD1222 vaccination. The receptor source for this set is an adult in good health.

This clone was seen a handful of times. This chain connects TRBV5-1 to TRBJ2-1; tentatively, D is TRBD1 or TRBD2 (5 bases each). The CDR3 loop spans 15 amino acids. V gave up 2 bases and J gave up 8 bases, with 17 bases separating them. The germline V gene has CDR1 SGHRS and CDR2 YFSETQ. CDR3 loop: CASSFTDAGTHEQFF. Written as DNA, the CDR3 is TGCGCCAGCAGCTTTACCGATGCAGGGACCCATGAGCAGTTCTTC.

The chain is built from TRBV6-4 and TRBJ1-5, with D uncertain. This CDR3 region has 13 residues. Germline CDR1 and CDR2: MRHNA and SNTAGT. The V gene lost 3 bases and the J gene lost 1 base, with 4 bases spanning the gap. CDR3 bases: TGTGCCAGCAGTGAAGAGAGCAATCAGCCCCAGCATTTT. Amino acid sequence: CASSEESNQPQHF.

The chain recombines TRBV5-6 with TRBJ1-1; D not certain. The ends were cut back, 0 bases at V and 1 base at J, with 13 bases in the middle. The CDR3 runs to 16 residues. Germline V lookup: CDR1 SGHDT, CDR2 YYEEEE. The DNA of the CDR3 is TGTGCCAGCAGCTTGGGTGAGAACCGACGGAACACTGAAGCTTTCTTT. As protein: CASSLGENRRNTEAFF.

The CDR3 DNA sequence: TGCGCCAGCAGCAGACTAGCGGGGGGATCCAATGAGCAGTTCTTC. Its protein product is CASSRLAGGSNEQFF. This rearrangement joins TRBV5-1 to TRBJ2-1; 13 bases are shared with TRBD2. V was clipped by 4 bases and J by 6 bases; unmatched bases: 4. There are 15 residues in the CDR3. Germline CDR1 is SGHRS and CDR2 is YFSETQ.

This chain links TRBV5-1 with TRBJ1-5; 8 positions match TRBD1. There are 15 residues in the CDR3. V lost 4 bases and J lost 2; bases outside the gene matches: 5. From germline, CDR1 is SGHRS and CDR2 YFSETQ. The CDR3 DNA is TGCGCCAGCAGCATAGGGACAGGAGGCAATCAGCCCCAGCATTTT. It specifies CASSIGTGGNQPQHF.

The genes are TRBV27 and TRBJ1-6; a possible D gene is TRBD1 (5 bases). V was pared by 2 bases and J by 8 bases, with 13 bases between. Germline-derived CDR1 and CDR2 are MNHEY and SMNVEV (reference sequence). The CDR3 is 15 amino acids. CDR3 sequence reads: CASSLGREGDSPLHF. CDR3 coding DNA: TGTGCCAGCAGTTTAGGCAGGGAAGGGGATTCACCCCTCCACTTT.

The chain recombines TRBV3-1 (or the pseudogene TRBV3-2) with TRBJ2-7, with D hard to call. The CDR3 covers 17 residues. The germline V gene encodes CDR1 LGHDT and CDR2 YNNKEL (reference sequence). V was clipped by 9 bases and J by 2 bases, with 26 bases between them. For the CDR3, the DNA is TGTGCCAGAAGGAAGGTATGGCTTCGGGCTCCACCCTACGAGCAGTACTTC. Amino acid sequence: CARRKVWLRAPPYEQYF.

V is TRBV5-1 and J is TRBJ2-1, with unresolved D. Trimming took 1 base from V and 8 from J, leaving 10 bases between them. The germline V gene has CDR1 SGHRS and CDR2 YFSETQ. There are 13 residues in the CDR3. This CDR3 reads CASSLKVTHEQFF. CDR3 nucleotides: TGCGCCAGCAGCTTGAAGGTAACCCATGAGCAGTTCTTC. The full variable domain, completed using reference TRBV5-1 and TRBJ2-1, is KAGVTQTPRYLIKTRGQQVTLSCSPISGHRSVSWYQQTPGQGLQFLFEYFSETQRNKGNFPGRFSGRQFSNSRSEMNVSTLELGDSALYLCASSLKVTHEQFFGPGTRLTVL.

The chain uses TRBV10-1 and TRBJ2-7, with no clear D. The CDR3 has 16 amino acids. Per the germline V gene, CDR1 is WNHNN and CDR2 is SYGVQD (reference sequence). V was shortened by 2 bases and J by 5 bases, with 19 bases between the two germline ends. The CDR3 nucleotides read TGCGCCAGCAGTGAGAATAGTAGGACGGTCCTCGACGAGCAGTACTTC. This codes for CASSENSRTVLDEQYF.

The J gene is TRBJ2-6, the V gene TRBV5-5, with 7 bases identical to TRBD1. This CDR3 comprises 19 residues. Germline CDR1 SGHKS, CDR2 YYEKEE (reference sequence). Germline trimming cut 3 bases from V and 1 base from J; bases unmatched to any gene: 13. CDR3 protein: CASSSNRGEGMSGANVLTF. CDR3 DNA sequence: TGTGCCAGCAGCTCTAACAGGGGTGAAGGGATGTCTGGGGCCAACGTCCTGACTTTC.

This clone was observed a few times. The V and J genes are TRBV4-2 and TRBJ2-7; 7 positions match TRBD2. V lost 0 bases to trimming and J lost 3 bases; unmatched junction nucleotides: 8. Germline V CDR1 and CDR2: LGHNA, YNFKEQ. The CDR3 has 16 amino acids. The CDR3 sequence is CASSQERRTRGYEQYF. CDR3 sequence (DNA): TGTGCCAGCAGCCAAGAACGGCGGACTAGGGGCTACGAGCAGTACTTC.

On this clone itself: The same CDR3 can be traced to other DNA sequences in this sample. The chain joins TRBV5-6 to TRBJ1-5, with D unclear. From germline, CDR1 is SGHDT and CDR2 YYEEEE. The CDR3 has 12 residues. The germline V and J ends were trimmed by 3 bases and 4 bases, with 5 bases remaining between them. CDR3 residues: CASSSINQPQHF. For the CDR3, the DNA is TGTGCCAGCAGCTCCATAAATCAGCCCCAGCATTTT.

The chain carries TRBV9 and TRBJ2-1; the match to TRBD1 covers 7 bases. The CDR3 has 16 amino acids. The V gene's germline CDR1 is SGDLS and CDR2 YYNGEE. Trimming removed 2 bases from V and 3 bases from J; junction bases left unmatched: 8. The CDR3 is CASSVLAGTDYNEQFF. DNA of the CDR3: TGTGCCAGCAGCGTTCTCGCCGGGACAGACTACAATGAGCAGTTCTTC.

The rearrangement joins TRBV11-1 to TRBJ2-7; possibly TRBD1 for D (5 bases). The CDR3 is 15 residues long. V shed 2 bases and J shed 6 bases, with 17 bases lying between them. Germline CDR1 and CDR2: SGHAT and FQDESV (reference sequence). For the CDR3, the DNA is TGTGCCAGCAGCTTAAGATCCAGGGCGTTCTCCGAGCAGTACTTC. Translated: CASSLRSRAFSEQYF.

The rearrangement uses TRBV3-1 (or the pseudogene TRBV3-2) and TRBJ1-4; D is uncertain. The CDR3 loop spans 15 amino acids. The germline CDR1 and CDR2 sequences are LGHDT and YNNKEL (reference sequence). V was clipped by 2 bases and J by 6 bases, with 13 bases between them. CDR3 sequence reads: CASSQRRTMDEKLFF. Here the CDR3 DNA reads TGTGCCAGCAGCCAACGAAGGACCATGGATGAAAAACTGTTTTTT.

This chain connects TRBV27 to TRBJ1-2; D gene ambiguous. V was clipped by 8 bases and J by 5 bases, with 15 bases between them. Germline loops: CDR1 MNHEY, CDR2 SMNVEV (reference sequence). The CDR3 consists of 13 residues. The CDR3 nucleotides are TGTGCCAGCGCTGTAGGTGGGCTTTATGGCTACACCTTC. Residues: CASAVGGLYGYTF.

The J gene is TRBJ2-7, the V gene TRBV24-1; the D gene could be TRBD1 or TRBD2 (5 bases each). CDR1 is KGHDR and CDR2 is SFDVKD in the germline V gene. Trimming stripped 2 bases from V and 2 bases from J, with 18 bases between. CDR3 length: 17 amino acids. This CDR3 is CATSDSLTGTATYEQYF. CDR3 DNA: TGTGCCACCAGTGATTCTCTCACCGGGACGGCAACCTACGAGCAGTACTTC.

This rearrangement joins TRBV7-3 to TRBJ2-3, with TRBD2 identical over 7 bases. The CDR3 spans 15 residues. The junction had 6 bases not matched to a gene; V was cut back by 4 bases and J by 2 bases. Germline CDR1 and CDR2: SGHTA and FQGTGA. The CDR3 region has the DNA TGTGCCAGCAGCTCACAGCGGGGCCTCACAGATACGCAGTATTTT. It specifies CASSSQRGLTDTQYF.

The chain has TRBV4-1 and TRBJ1-2; D might be TRBD1 (6 bases). The CDR3 has 13 amino acids. Germline values: CDR1 MGHRA, CDR2 YSYEKL. The ends were cut back, 0 bases at V and 7 bases at J, with 9 bases in the middle. CDR3 bases: TGCGCCAGCAGCCAAGAACAGGGCTTTGGCTACACCTTC. Its protein is CASSQEQGFGYTF.

This chain connects TRBV5-4 to TRBJ2-1; perhaps TRBD2 as D (6 bases). Looked up from germline, CDR1 is SGHNT and CDR2 is YYREEE (reference sequence). Trimming pared 4 bases from V and 4 bases from J, leaving 15 bases between. The CDR3 length is 15 residues. CDR3 protein: CASSPGGTVYNEQFF. Here the CDR3 DNA reads TGTGCCAGCAGCCCCGGAGGGACGGTTTACAATGAGCAGTTCTTC.

The gene calls are TRBV9 and TRBJ1-2; 10 positions match TRBD1. Per germline, CDR1 SGDLS and CDR2 YYNGEE. V lost 3 bases, J lost 8 bases, and 7 bases stayed unmatched. The CDR3 length is 14 residues. CDR3 loop: CASSGGTGAGGYTF. The CDR3 DNA is TGTGCCAGCAGCGGAGGGACAGGGGCGGGAGGCTACACCTTC.

This chain uses TRBV2 with TRBJ2-7, with a tentative D call TRBD2 (5 bases). Per germline, CDR1 SNHLY and CDR2 FYNNEI. V lost 4 bases and J 2 bases, leaving 12 bases between the germline ends. The CDR3 sequence is 14 residues long. The CDR3 here is CASSGGRLAYEQYF. The DNA for the CDR3 is TGTGCCAGCAGTGGAGGGCGACTTGCCTACGAGCAGTACTTC.

This chain joins TRBV5-1 and TRBJ2-7; D assignment may be TRBD1 or TRBD2 (6 bases each). The CDR3 runs 12 residues. V lost 7 bases, J lost 0 bases, and 8 bases lay in between. CDR1 SGHRS and CDR2 YFSETQ come from the germline V gene. CDR3 DNA: TGCGCCAGCGGAGGGGGCTCCTACGAGCAGTACTTC. Translated, it gives CASGGGSYEQYF.